This TCR beta chain was obtained from a study of T cell clusters in autoimmune cytopenias. Across the whole study: The median distinct TRB clonotype count was about 2,000 per sample, from a median around 49,000 reads.

Germline V gene data show CDR1 as MNHEY and CDR2 as SVGAGI. CDR3 length equals 16 residues. Tens of thousands of genome equivalents of blood DNA were amplified for TRB. TRB rearrangements were amplified by touch-down multiplex PCR with mixed TRB-A/B primers. TCRdb re-called the multiplex PCR reads; every CDR3 protein appears as one record, without DNA. The sample totals about 3,900 distinct CDR3 sequences. Study-level results: Primary autoimmune cytopenia patients seemingly lacked the physiological T cell clusters found in healthy donors.

This clonotype is classed as medium-sized by frequency. Its antigen is not identified. These same data were also listed under a study on T cell repertoires in aging, cancer and after chemotherapy.

The clonotype originates from a human donor in good health. J is TRBJ2-2 and V is TRBV6-5. The source material was peripheral blood. The CDR3: CASSLDPVHRTGELFF.